This T cell receptor beta chain originates from a study of blood T cell repertoires in COVID-19. Looking at the study overall: Acute and convalescent COVID-19 specimens originated in the United States, Italy and Spain. PBMCs, B-cell-depleted T cells, or T cells were the source of the cDNA or gDNA that made up the material.

Trimming left V 6 bases short and J 3 bases short, with 14 bases between. Germline V gene sequence: CDR1 MNHEY, CDR2 SVGAGI. The CDR3 is 14 amino acids. As handled by the study authors: Nucleated cell counts were estimated from reference gene primer amplification. The protocol was immunoSEQ multiplex PCR, while the TCRdb copy is restricted to in-frame clones and leaves out a portion. V and J calls and clone size are given by that table; D and trimming were obtained from the DNA. The repertoire has around 140,000 clones, 88% of them found once; the top ten carry about 2%. The TCR originated in a man in his 70s with acute or convalescent COVID-19. The sample comprised peripheral blood. The chain couples TRBV6-5 to TRBJ1-1, with a possible D match to TRBD1 (5 bases). The DNA for the CDR3 is TGTGCCAGCAGCCCCGTGGCGGGGGACACTGAAGCTTTCTTT. The encoded protein is CASSPVAGDTEAFF.